One TCR beta chain is described in this entry. Its cognate antigen is unknown. Trimming shortened V by 2 bases and J by 1 base, and 2 bases separated the two germline ends. This CDR3 spans 12 amino acids. Looked up from germline, CDR1 is SGHNT and CDR2 is YYREEE (reference sequence). These data come from a study of T cell responses to AZD1222 COVID-19 vaccine. TCRdb keeps only in-frame clones here, not all; method: immunoSEQ multiplex PCR. The sample carries fewer than 200,000 clones, roughly 92% recorded once. Second doses were pooled across both intervals (about 4 or about 12 weeks). Points from the study as a whole: Vaccine-associated CD4 TCRs spanned spike, dominant at 160-218 and 743-854. White British ancestry dominated among donors, who included more females, and clonal diversity was possibly underestimated. Elevations in Spike-specific TCR breadth and depth followed administration of two AZD1222 doses.

This TCR was recovered from an adult who received the AZD1222 COVID-19 vaccine. This chain uses TRBV5-4 with TRBJ2-3; D uncertain. Material: peripheral blood, obtained 28 days after the second AZD1222 dose. The CDR3 DNA reads as TGTGCCAGCAGCTTCGGCACAGATACGCAGTATTTT. Its protein product is CASSFGTDTQYF.